Listed below are T cell receptor beta chains from one sample, sequenced in a study of human T cells and chemical hapten exposure. TCRdb re-derived calls from the RACE reads in MiXCR, one entry per CDR3 protein. The sample includes approximately 350,000 distinct CDR3 sequences, about 6% of them seen just once. The sample was whole blood, taken in connection with sensitization to the hapten diphenylcyclopropenone (DPC). The receptors here all came from a woman younger than 35 with alopecia areata. Some clones in this sample may be carry-over from other donors' samples. CDR3s include the opening cysteine and the closing phenylalanine or tryptophan. The order of the fields is J gene, clone size, CDR3 length, D gene, V gene, CDR3 DNA, CDR3 protein. A D gene is named only where the DNA matches it firmly. A row's size may be missing; if present it is once, few, many or a size class.

j_gene: TRBJ1-1; abundance: many; len: 15; d_gene: NA; v_gene: TRBV4-3; CDR3nt: TGCGCCAGCAGCCAAGCAGGCGGGGGGAGCGCTGAAGCTTTCTTT; CDR3aa: CASSQAGGGSAEAFF
j_gene: TRBJ2-7; abundance: NA; len: 14; d_gene: NA; v_gene: TRBV6-6; CDR3nt: TGTGCCAGCAGTTACTCGAGCCAGGGTGACGAGCAGTACTTC; CDR3aa: CASSYSSQGDEQYF
j_gene: TRBJ1-4; abundance: many; len: 13; d_gene: NA; v_gene: TRBV6-5; CDR3nt: TGTGCCAGCAGTTATGACCGAACCGAAAAACTGTTTTTT; CDR3aa: CASSYDRTEKLFF
j_gene: TRBJ2-3; abundance: NA; len: 12; d_gene: NA; v_gene: TRBV29-1; CDR3nt: TGCAGCGTCCACGGAAGCACAGATACGCAGTATTTT; CDR3aa: CSVHGSTDTQYF
j_gene: TRBJ1-2; abundance: NA; len: 12; d_gene: TRBD1; v_gene: TRBV10-3; CDR3nt: TGTGCCATCAAGGGACAGCTCTATGGCTACACCTTC; CDR3aa: CAIKGQLYGYTF
j_gene: TRBJ2-3; abundance: many; len: 12; d_gene: NA; v_gene: TRBV12-3/TRBV12-4; CDR3nt: TGTGCCAGCACCCGGGGCACAGATACGCAGTATTTT; CDR3aa: CASTRGTDTQYF
j_gene: TRBJ1-1; abundance: NA; len: 15; d_gene: NA; v_gene: TRBV7-3; CDR3nt: TGTGCCAGCAGCCTCCTAGCCCCCCCGGGGGGCCCTGCTTTCTTT; CDR3aa: CASSLLAPPGGPAFF
j_gene: TRBJ2-6; abundance: few; len: 15; d_gene: NA; v_gene: TRBV10-3; CDR3nt: TGTGCCATCAGTGGGACCAACTCTGGGGCCAACGTCCTGACTTTC; CDR3aa: CAISGTNSGANVLTF
j_gene: TRBJ2-1; abundance: NA; len: 14; d_gene: NA; v_gene: TRBV18; CDR3nt: TGTGCCAGCTCACCACCGTCAACCCAAGATGAGCAGTTCTTC; CDR3aa: CASSPPSTQDEQFF
j_gene: TRBJ1-1; abundance: many; len: 13; d_gene: NA; v_gene: TRBV24-1; CDR3nt: TGTGCCACCAGTGATTTGATTTCCACTGAAGCTTTCTTT; CDR3aa: CATSDLISTEAFF
j_gene: TRBJ2-3; abundance: many; len: 16; d_gene: TRBD2; v_gene: TRBV20-1; CDR3nt: TGCAGTGCCCCTGACTTTAGCGGGGGGGGCACAGATACGCAGTATTTT; CDR3aa: CSAPDFSGGGTDTQYF
j_gene: TRBJ1-1; abundance: NA; len: 13; d_gene: NA; v_gene: TRBV10-3; CDR3nt: TGTGCCATACACGGGACTGGGAACACTGAAGCTTTCTTT; CDR3aa: CAIHGTGNTEAFF
j_gene: TRBJ1-3; abundance: many; len: 15; d_gene: NA; v_gene: TRBV9; CDR3nt: TGTGCCAGCAGCGTCTCCGACTTCTCTGGAAACACCATATATTTT; CDR3aa: CASSVSDFSGNTIYF
j_gene: TRBJ2-1; abundance: NA; len: 13; d_gene: NA; v_gene: TRBV9; CDR3nt: TGTGCCAGCAGCGTAGCTTTTGCGGATGAGCAGTTCTTC; CDR3aa: CASSVAFADEQFF
j_gene: TRBJ1-1; abundance: many; len: 17; d_gene: TRBD1; v_gene: TRBV7-2; CDR3nt: TGTGCCAGCAGCCGACAGACAGGGGGCGGCTCGAACACTGAAGCTTTCTTT; CDR3aa: CASSRQTGGGSNTEAFF
j_gene: TRBJ2-7; abundance: NA; len: 14; d_gene: NA; v_gene: TRBV7-9; CDR3nt: TGTGCCAGCAGCCAACTCCAAGAGACCGCCGAGCAGTACTTC; CDR3aa: CASSQLQETAEQYF